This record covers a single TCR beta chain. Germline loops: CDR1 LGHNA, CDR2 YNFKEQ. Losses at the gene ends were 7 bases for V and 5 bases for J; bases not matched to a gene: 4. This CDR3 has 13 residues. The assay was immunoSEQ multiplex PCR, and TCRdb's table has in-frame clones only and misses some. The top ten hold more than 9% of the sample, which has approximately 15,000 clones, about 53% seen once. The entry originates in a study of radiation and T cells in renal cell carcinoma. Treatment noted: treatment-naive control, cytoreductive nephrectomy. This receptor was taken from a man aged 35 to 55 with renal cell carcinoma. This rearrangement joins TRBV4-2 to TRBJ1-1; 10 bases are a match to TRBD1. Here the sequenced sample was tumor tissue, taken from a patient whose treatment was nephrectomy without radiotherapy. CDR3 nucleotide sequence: TGTGCCAGCAAAGGACAGGGGGAAACTGAAGCTTTCTTT. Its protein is CASKGQGETEAFF.